This T cell receptor (beta chain) is from a study of blood T cells in healthy people across ages. Overall study findings and caveats: Across the age range, TCR beta diversity per million T cells fell in a roughly linear way.

It was with a sample-barcoded 5' primer and a J-beta primer mix that a second PCR of roughly 7 to 12 cycles was run. TCRdb re-called the 5' RACE reads with MiXCR, one entry per CDR3 protein. The sample contains approximately 1.5 million distinct CDR3 sequences, approximately 43% of which appear only once. Remarks on this clonotype: No antigen is known for it.

V lost 0 bases to trimming and J lost 9 bases, with 6 bases between them. CDR1 and CDR2 (germline): MNHNY, SVGAGI (reference sequence). The CDR3 is made up of 12 amino acids. Each sample yielded at least 7 million isolated PBMCs. No fewer than 6 micrograms of total RNA were isolated from every sample. J is TRBJ2-1 and V is TRBV6-6; D call uncertain. Sequencing used blood. This TCR came from a woman aged 18-35 years in good health. The CDR3 is CASSYSKSEQFF. The CDR3 region has the DNA TGTGCCAGCAGTTACTCGAAGAGTGAGCAGTTCTTC.